A selection of T cell receptor beta chains follows, all from one sample in a study of human T cells and chemical hapten exposure. In TCRdb, the RACE reads were re-called with MiXCR into one record per CDR3 protein. The sample holds around 300,000 distinct CDR3 sequences, roughly 6.9% seen once. Sequenced material: whole blood, taken in connection with sensitization to the hapten diphenylcyclopropenone (DPC). The receptors stem from a woman aged 18-29 years with alopecia areata. Some clones in this sample may be carry-over from other donors' samples. Both conserved end residues are part of each CDR3. D genes are given only for firm matches. Part of the rows lack a size; the others show once, few, many or a class for expanded clones.

>TRBV6-5|TRBD1|many|15|TRBJ2-3
TGTGCCAGCAAAAGGACAGGACCAAGCACAGATACGCAGTATTTT
CASKRTGPSTDTQYF
>TRBV28|.|many|15|TRBJ1-1
TGTGCCAGCAGTTCCCCTGGGGGGGTAAGGACTGAAGCTTTCTTT
CASSSPGGVRTEAFF
>TRBV6-2/TRBV6-3|.|few|15|TRBJ1-2
TGTGCCAGCAGCCACCCGCCGCGGTCCGACTATGGCTACACCTTC
CASSHPPRSDYGYTF
>TRBV28|TRBD2|many|18|TRBJ2-5
TGTGCCAGCAGCTACAACGAACCCCTAGCGGGGCCACAAGAGACCCAGTACTTC
CASSYNEPLAGPQETQYF
>TRBV4-2|.|many|16|TRBJ2-3
TGTGCCAGCAGCCAAGATGAGGGCAAAGGGGCAGATACGCAGTATTTT
CASSQDEGKGADTQYF
>TRBV2|.|many|13|TRBJ1-1
TGTGCCAGCAGTCTAGAACAGAACACTGAAGCTTTCTTT
CASSLEQNTEAFF
>TRBV6-5|.|many|13|TRBJ2-3
TGTGCCAGCAGTTCCCGGGGCACAGATACGCAGTATTTT
CASSSRGTDTQYF
>TRBV12-3/TRBV12-4|.|many|14|TRBJ1-1
TGTGCCAGCAGTTGGCAGGGACCGAACACTGAAGCTTTCTTT
CASSWQGPNTEAFF
>TRBV12-5|TRBD1|.|14|TRBJ1-1
TGTGCTAGTGCCCGACAGGGGATGAACACTGAAGCTTTCTTT
CASARQGMNTEAFF
>TRBV6-2/TRBV6-3|TRBD2|few|20|TRBJ2-1
TGTGCCAGCAGTAGCCCCCCCGGGACTAGCGGGGGGAACACCTACAATGAGCAGTTCTTC
CASSSPPGTSGGNTYNEQFF
>TRBV29-1|TRBD1|many|16|TRBJ2-4
TGCAGCGTTGAGGACCGACAGGGATTAGCCAAAAACATTCAGTACTTC
CSVEDRQGLAKNIQYF
>TRBV6-4|.|few|16|TRBJ1-2
TGTGCCAGCAGTGAAAAAGCCGGAGGGGCTAACTATGGCTACACCTTC
CASSEKAGGANYGYTF
>TRBV7-2|.|.|13|TRBJ2-5
TGTGCCAGCAGATCCTCAGGGGCAGAGACCCAGTACTTC
CASRSSGAETQYF
>TRBV7-9|.|few|13|TRBJ1-1
TGTGCCAGCAGCTCAGAGGCCGGGGCTGAAGCTTTCTTT
CASSSEAGAEAFF
>TRBV4-3|.|many|16|TRBJ2-5
TGCGCCAGCAGCCAAAGAACAGGTGACGATGGAGAGACCCAGTACTTC
CASSQRTGDDGETQYF
>TRBV27|.|few|15|TRBJ2-5
TGTGCCAGCAGTCTATCATCCCCTACACTAGCGACCCAGTACTTC
CASSLSSPTLATQYF
>TRBV4-1|TRBD2|.|17|TRBJ2-1
TGCGCCAGCAGCCTTCGGCTAGCGGGGGGAACTAACAATGAGCAGTTCTTC
CASSLRLAGGTNNEQFF
>TRBV6-6|TRBD1|many|13|TRBJ1-1
TGTGCCAGCATAGGACAGGGAGGGACTGAAGCTTTCTTT
CASIGQGGTEAFF
>TRBV4-2|TRBD2|few|19|TRBJ2-1
TGTGCCAGCAGCCAAGTAGGTGTGCCTAGCGGGGCCCCCTACAATGAGCAGTTCTTC
CASSQVGVPSGAPYNEQFF
>TRBV7-9|.|many|15|TRBJ2-7
TGTGCCAGCAGCACGACCCGGGGGATTGTCTACGAGCAGTACTTC
CASSTTRGIVYEQYF
>TRBV4-1|.|.|17|TRBJ1-5
TGCGCCAGCAGCCAATCCGCAATGTTAGTCCGAAATCAGCCCCAGCATTTT
CASSQSAMLVRNQPQHF
>TRBV7-2|.|few|15|TRBJ1-5
TGTGCCAGCAGCTTAGTCGGCAGGGGCAATCAGCCCCAGCATTTT
CASSLVGRGNQPQHF
>TRBV11-2|TRBD1|few|13|TRBJ1-1
TGTGCCAGCAGCTTCGGACAGGGGGAGGAAGCTTTCTTT
CASSFGQGEEAFF
>TRBV6-5|.|few|17|TRBJ1-6
TGTGCCAGCAGTTTAGACAGGCAGCGCTCCTATAATTCACCCCTCCACTTT
CASSLDRQRSYNSPLHF
>TRBV5-1|.|few|13|TRBJ1-4
TGCGCCAGCAGCTTGGAACAAGGCGAAAAACTGTTTTTT
CASSLEQGEKLFF
>TRBV24-1|.|many|15|TRBJ2-3
TGTGCCACCGGGGATGAGAATAAGGGCACAGATACGCAGTATTTT
CATGDENKGTDTQYF
>TRBV6-2/TRBV6-3|TRBD1|few|14|TRBJ1-5
TGTGCCAGCAGTTCCCGACAGGGTGCTCAGCCCCAGCATTTT
CASSSRQGAQPQHF
>TRBV29-1|.|few|12|TRBJ2-3
TGCAGCGTTGTTTTCGGGGAAGATACGCAGTATTTT
CSVVFGEDTQYF
>TRBV29-1|.|many|16|TRBJ2-3
TGCAGCGTTAAAGTCGGGTACGGTGCTAGCACAGATACGCAGTATTTT
CSVKVGYGASTDTQYF
>TRBV24-1|.|many|15|TRBJ2-2
TGTGCCACCAGTGATCGGACTGAGCCAACCGGGGAGCTGTTTTTT
CATSDRTEPTGELFF
>TRBV28|.|.|15|TRBJ2-1
TGTGCCAGCAGTTTAGGACAGTACAATTACAATGAGCAGTTCTTC
CASSLGQYNYNEQFF
>TRBV5-4|TRBD2|many|14|TRBJ2-1
TGTGCCAGCAGCTTGGGCGGGGGGGCCGGTGAGCAGTTCTTC
CASSLGGGAGEQFF
>TRBV10-3|.|many|14|TRBJ2-7
TGTGCCATCAGTGAGTCGGAGAGCTCCTACGAGCAGTACTTC
CAISESESSYEQYF
>TRBV5-1|.|few|12|TRBJ1-6
TGCGCCAGCAGCCCACAGACAGGTCCCCTCCACTTT
CASSPQTGPLHF
>TRBV14|.|few|18|TRBJ1-1
TGTGCCAGCAGCCAAGCCCCTTTTTACAGGGAGAGAGGCCCTGAAGCTTTCTTT
CASSQAPFYRERGPEAFF
>TRBV27|.|.|17|TRBJ2-3
TGTGCCAGCAGTTTTGGGGGTAGCCGCCTGTTCACAGATACGCAGTATTTT
CASSFGGSRLFTDTQYF
>TRBV25-1|.|few|11|TRBJ2-7
TGTGCCACCCGACATTCCCACGAGCAGTACTTC
CATRHSHEQYF
>TRBV2|.|.|14|TRBJ2-3
TGTGCCAGCATTACGCAGCCAAGCACAGATACGCAGTATTTT
CASITQPSTDTQYF
>TRBV12-3/TRBV12-4|.|few|13|TRBJ2-3
TGTGCCAGCAGTTTTGAGGAGACAGATACGCAGTATTTT
CASSFEETDTQYF
>TRBV27|TRBD1|.|14|TRBJ1-2
TGTGCCAGCGGACGACAGGGGAACTACGATGGCTACACCTTC
CASGRQGNYDGYTF
>TRBV6-1|TRBD1|.|14|TRBJ1-5
TGTGCCAGCAGAGAGACAGGGGTCAATCAGCCCCAGCATTTT
CASRETGVNQPQHF
>TRBV27|TRBD2|.|19|TRBJ2-1
TGTGCCAGCAGTTTTCGACTAGCGGGGGCCCTTGCCTCCTACAATGAGCAGTTCTTC
CASSFRLAGALASYNEQFF
>TRBV7-9|TRBD2|.|13|TRBJ2-1
TGTGCCAGCAGCTTTCCAGCGGGGGATGAGCAGTTCTTC
CASSFPAGDEQFF
>TRBV12-5|.|many|15|TRBJ2-7
TGTGCTAGTGGTTTGGTACGGGCAGGGTCCTACGAGCAGTACTTC
CASGLVRAGSYEQYF
>TRBV20-1|.|.|14|TRBJ1-3
TGCAGTGCCGCCTGGCAGACCGCAGGAAACACCATATATTTT
CSAAWQTAGNTIYF
>TRBV6-5|.|.|12|TRBJ2-7
TGTGCCAGCAGGGGGGGGCCCTACGAGCAGTACTTC
CASRGGPYEQYF
>TRBV6-4|TRBD2|few|16|TRBJ2-2
TGTGCCAGCAGTGAGTCCAGCGGGGGTGCCACCGGGGAGCTGTTTTTT
CASSESSGGATGELFF
>TRBV4-3|.|few|14|TRBJ2-2
TGCGCCAGCAGATCATCGTTCGAGGCCGGGGAGCTGTTTTTT
CASRSSFEAGELFF
>TRBV7-9|.|.|14|TRBJ1-1
TGTGCCAGCAGCGAGCTAGATCTCGACACTGAAGCTTTCTTT
CASSELDLDTEAFF
>TRBV12-3/TRBV12-4|.|few|16|TRBJ2-3
TGTGCCAGCAGTTTCCGGGGCCCCCAGTATGCAGATACGCAGTATTTT
CASSFRGPQYADTQYF
>TRBV20-1|TRBD2|few|16|TRBJ2-3
TGCAGTGCTCTTTGGGGACTAGCGGGGTTCACAGATACGCAGTATTTT
CSALWGLAGFTDTQYF
>TRBV3-1|TRBD1|few|16|TRBJ2-5
TGTGCCAGCAGTTCCTCGGACAGGGGAGGAGGTGAGACCCAGTACTTC
CASSSSDRGGGETQYF
>TRBV20-1|.|few|15|TRBJ1-2
TGCAGTGCTAGAGCAGATGGTATAGCTAACTATGGCTACACCTTC
CSARADGIANYGYTF
>TRBV20-1|.|many|14|TRBJ1-1
TGCAGTGCTAGGGGGGGTCCTCAAAACACTGAAGCTTTCTTT
CSARGGPQNTEAFF
>TRBV7-9|.|few|15|TRBJ1-1
TGTGCCAGCAGTAGGGCGGGAGGAATCGACACTGAAGCTTTCTTT
CASSRAGGIDTEAFF
>TRBV7-6|.|many|13|TRBJ1-1
TGTGCCAGCAGCTTAGGGAGGGTCACTGAAGCTTTCTTT
CASSLGRVTEAFF
>TRBV20-1|.|many|11|TRBJ2-1
TGCAGTGCTAGTAGCAGGAATGAGCAGTTCTTC
CSASSRNEQFF
>TRBV10-3|.|.|15|TRBJ1-2
TGTGCCATCAGTGAGTCCCCAGGTGTGAACTATGGCTACACCTTC
CAISESPGVNYGYTF